This is a list of T cell receptor beta chains from one sample in a study of blood T cell repertoires in COVID-19. Assay: immunoSEQ multiplex PCR; the TCRdb copy retains only in-frame clones and omits some. The sample lists around 200,000 clones; 70% to 90% were seen once. Material: peripheral blood. These receptors originate from a person between 65 and 79 years old with COVID-19, enrolled during active disease. The CDR3 runs from the conserved cysteine through the conserved F or W. Clone size is not always given. Where it is, it says once, few, many or a class for expanded clones.

size	V	CDR3
NA	TRBV7-6	CASSSSQETQYF
NA	TRBV4-3	CASSQDLYTIRRGYTF
NA	TRBV28	CASSPPGGPGNTIYF
NA	TRBV7-2	CASSLAGGNTF
once	TRBV9	CASSVAEEAASAGANVLTF
NA	TRBV6-4	CASSSNTGELFF
NA	TRBV6-4	CASLPSPSYEQYF
NA	TRBV21-1	CASSETGGITDTQYF
NA	TRBV5-1	CASSLRQGGTEAFF
NA	TRBV19	CASSRLGREGSYEQYF
NA	TRBV6-1	CASSEPANYGYTF
NA	TRBV7-6	CASSQYRDRRNTEAFF
NA	TRBV10-3	CAINPGLAINEQFF
NA	TRBV10-1	CATTANLGKGDNEQFF
NA	TRBV9	CASSVDGELTQYF
NA	TRBV7-3	CASSPHGAGPQETQYF
once	TRBV9	CASSVDRGTTLNYGYTF
NA	TRBV19	CASMQASGNTIYF
NA	TRBV3-1/TRBV3-2	CASSQERTASGNTIYF
NA	TRBV7-9	CASSLGHNNQPQHF
NA	TRBV19	CASSVRGLGVYEQYF
NA	TRBV6-2/TRBV6-3	CASSSTPGQKITSPLHF